This T cell receptor (beta chain) was obtained from a study of blood T cells in healthy people across ages. CDR1 and CDR2 (germline): SGHKS, YYEKEE (reference sequence). Between the trimmed V and J ends, which lost 4 bases and 7 bases, there was a span of 14 bases. This CDR3 is built from 13 residues. Investigators took around 11 milliliters of peripheral blood from every donor. Alongside a J-beta primer mix, a sample-barcoded 5' primer served in a second PCR lasting 7 to 11 cycles. CDR3-containing paired-end reads numbered at least 2.5 million in each sample. TCRdb itself ran the 5' RACE reads through MiXCR, one entry per CDR3 protein. The profile shows 1 million or so distinct CDR3 sequences, less than 50% of them singletons.

Sequenced sample: blood. The receptor comes from a woman aged 55 to 70 in good health. The chain recombines TRBV5-5 with TRBJ2-5; no clear D gene. CDR3 loop: CASSVDLWGTQYF. CDR3 DNA sequence: TGTGCCAGCAGCGTCGACCTCTGGGGGACCCAGTACTTC.